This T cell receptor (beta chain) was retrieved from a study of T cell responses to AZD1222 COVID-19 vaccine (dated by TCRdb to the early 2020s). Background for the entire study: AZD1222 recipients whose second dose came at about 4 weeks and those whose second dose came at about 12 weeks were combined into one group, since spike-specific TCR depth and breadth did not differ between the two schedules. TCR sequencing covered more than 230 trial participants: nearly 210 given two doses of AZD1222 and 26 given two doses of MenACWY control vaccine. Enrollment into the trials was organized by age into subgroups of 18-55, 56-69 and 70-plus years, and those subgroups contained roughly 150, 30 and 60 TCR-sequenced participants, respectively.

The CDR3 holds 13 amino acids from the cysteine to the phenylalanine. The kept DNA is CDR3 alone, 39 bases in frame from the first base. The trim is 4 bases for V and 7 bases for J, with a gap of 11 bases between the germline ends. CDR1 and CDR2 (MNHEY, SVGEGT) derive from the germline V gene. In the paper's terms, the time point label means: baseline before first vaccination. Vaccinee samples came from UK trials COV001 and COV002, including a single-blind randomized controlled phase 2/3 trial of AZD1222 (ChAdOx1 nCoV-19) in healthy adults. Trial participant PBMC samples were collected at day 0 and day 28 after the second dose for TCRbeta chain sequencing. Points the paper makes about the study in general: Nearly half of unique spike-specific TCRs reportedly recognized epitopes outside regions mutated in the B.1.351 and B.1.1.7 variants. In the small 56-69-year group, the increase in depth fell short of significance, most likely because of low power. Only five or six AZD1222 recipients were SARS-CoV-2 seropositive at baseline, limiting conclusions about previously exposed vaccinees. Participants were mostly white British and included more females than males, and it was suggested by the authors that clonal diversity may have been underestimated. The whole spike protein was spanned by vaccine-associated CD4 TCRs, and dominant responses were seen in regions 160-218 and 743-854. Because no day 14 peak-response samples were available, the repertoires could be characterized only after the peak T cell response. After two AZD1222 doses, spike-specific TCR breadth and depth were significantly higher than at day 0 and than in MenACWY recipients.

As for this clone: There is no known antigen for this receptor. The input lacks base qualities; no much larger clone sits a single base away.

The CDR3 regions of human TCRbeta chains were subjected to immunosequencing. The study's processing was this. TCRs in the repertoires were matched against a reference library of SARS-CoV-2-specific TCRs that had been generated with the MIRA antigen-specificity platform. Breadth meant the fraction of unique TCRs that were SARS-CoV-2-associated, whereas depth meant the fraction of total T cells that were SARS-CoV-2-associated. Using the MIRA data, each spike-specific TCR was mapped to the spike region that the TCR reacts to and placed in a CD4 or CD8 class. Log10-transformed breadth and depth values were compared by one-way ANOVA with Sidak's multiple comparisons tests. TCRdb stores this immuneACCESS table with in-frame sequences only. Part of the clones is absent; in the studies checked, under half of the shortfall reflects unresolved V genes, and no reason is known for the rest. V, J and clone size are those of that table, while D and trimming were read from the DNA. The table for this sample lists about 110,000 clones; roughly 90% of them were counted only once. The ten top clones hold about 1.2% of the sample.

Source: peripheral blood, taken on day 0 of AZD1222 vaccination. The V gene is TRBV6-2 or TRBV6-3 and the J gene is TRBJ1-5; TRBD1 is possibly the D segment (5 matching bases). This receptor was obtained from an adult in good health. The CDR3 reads CASSWDFSQPQHF. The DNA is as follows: TGTGCCAGCAGTTGGGACTTTTCACAGCCCCAGCATTTT.